The 18 T cell receptor beta chains given below trace back to one sample, sequenced in a study of cytomegalovirus exposure and HLA in healthy donors. The PCR contained 60 Vbeta and 13 Jbeta primers. The protocol was immunoSEQ multiplex PCR, while the TCRdb copy is restricted to in-frame clones and leaves out a portion. The repertoire holds fewer than 85,000 clones, with more than 65% as singletons. The sample taken for sequencing was PBMCs. The receptors here all came from a man between 65 and 85 years old in good health and CMV-seropositive.

This rearrangement joins TRBV11-2 to TRBJ2-7; the D gene is possibly TRBD2 (6 bases). CDR1 is SGHAT and CDR2 is FQNNGV in the germline V gene. The CDR3 sequence is 15 residues long. The V end was cut by 2 bases, the J end by 2 bases, with 13 bases between. CDR3 coding DNA: TGTGCCAGCAGCTTAACCAGCGGGTCCACCTACGAGCAGTACTTC. Its translation is CASSLTSGSTYEQYF. Variable domain in full (rest from reference TRBV11-2 and TRBJ2-7): EAGVAQSPRYKIIEKRQSVAFWCNPISGHATLYWYQQILGQGPKLLIQFQNNGVVDDSQLPKDRFSAERLKGVDSTLKIQPAKLEDSAVYLCASSLTSGSTYEQYFGPGTRLTVT.

The chain combines TRBV30 with TRBJ2-7, with a weak D call TRBD2 (6 bases). Trimming left V 5 bases short and J 5 bases short, with 13 bases between. The CDR3 length is 12 residues. CDR1 is GTSNPN, CDR2 SVGIG, per germline (reference sequence). Here the CDR3 reads CAWGTELDEQYF. The CDR3 DNA reads as TGTGCCTGGGGGACTGAATTGGACGAGCAGTACTTC. The full variable domain, completed using reference TRBV30 and TRBJ2-7, is SQTIHQWPATLVQPVGSPLSLECTVEGTSNPNLYWYRQAAGRGLQLLFYSVGIGQISSEVPQNLSASRPQDRQFILSSKKLLLSDSGFYLCAWGTELDEQYFGPGTRLTVT.

This clone turned up a few times. The chain is built from TRBV5-1 and TRBJ1-4; D ambiguous. Trimming took 4 bases from V and 5 from J, leaving 6 bases between them. The CDR3 covers 12 residues. Germline CDR1 reads SGHRS; CDR2 reads YFSETQ. The CDR3 DNA sequence: TGCGCCAGCAGCGCGGGGAATGAAAAACTGTTTTTT. The encoded protein is CASSAGNEKLFF.

The rearrangement links TRBV18 to TRBJ2-5; possible D gene TRBD2, 5 bases. The germline V gene encodes CDR1 KGHSH and CDR2 LQKENI. Trimming took 3 bases from V and 0 from J, leaving 8 bases between them. This CDR3 contains 14 residues. The DNA of the CDR3 is TGTGCCAGCTCACCCCCCGGGAACCAAGAGACCCAGTACTTC. Translating it yields CASSPPGNQETQYF.

The chain links TRBV7-8 to TRBJ2-7, with 9 bases identical to TRBD1. Germline-derived CDR1 and CDR2 are SGHVS and FQNEAQ. V dropped 5 bases and J dropped 4; count of bases not matched to a gene: 9. The CDR3 loop spans 15 amino acids. The DNA of the CDR3 is TGTGCCAGCAGCCTGGGGACAGGGTTAGGTTACGAGCAGTACTTC. Amino acid sequence: CASSLGTGLGYEQYF. Full variable domain (remainder filled in from reference TRBV7-8 and TRBJ2-7): GAGVSQSPRYKVAKRGQDVALRCDPISGHVSLFWYQQALGQGPEFLTYFQNEAQLDKSGLPSDRFFAERPEGSVSTLKIQRTQQEDSAVYLCASSLGTGLGYEQYFGPGTRLTVT.

The rearrangement uses TRBV5-1 and TRBJ2-5; TRBD1 is a possible D gene (5 bases). Trimming removed 1 base at V and 1 base at J, with 5 bases between. The length of the CDR3 is 13 residues. CDR1 and CDR2 from the germline V gene are SGHRS and YFSETQ. DNA of the CDR3: TGCGCCAGCAGCTTGAGGGGCCAAGAGACCCAGTACTTC. Protein sequence: CASSLRGQETQYF.

V is TRBV19 and J is TRBJ1-6; D gene unclear. V was cut by 3 bases and J by 9 bases, with 6 bases left in between. Germline CDR1 reads LNHDA; CDR2 reads SQIVND (reference sequence). The CDR3 is 12 amino acids. CDR3 DNA sequence: TGTGCCAGTAGTATCGAGTTTTCACCCCTCCACTTT. It encodes CASSIEFSPLHF.

The chain is built from TRBV13 and TRBJ2-3; TRBD1 is a possible D gene (6 bases). CDR1 and CDR2 from the germline V gene are PRHDT and FYEKMQ (reference sequence). The length of the CDR3 is 14 residues. Trimming took 5 bases from V and 4 from J, leaving 13 bases between them. The CDR3 DNA reads TGTGCCAGCAGCCCAGGGGCCGCGGCAGATACGCAGTATTTT. It is translated as CASSPGAAADTQYF.

This clone was recorded a few times. This sequence joins TRBV5-4 and TRBJ2-7; 9 bases are a match to TRBD1. This CDR3 has 13 residues. Trimming removed 4 bases from V and 4 bases from J; junction bases left unmatched: 3. CDR1 and CDR2 (germline): SGHNT, YYREEE (reference sequence). The CDR3 region is CASSHDRGYEQYF. CDR3 coding DNA: TGTGCCAGCAGCCACGACAGGGGGTACGAGCAGTACTTC.

V is TRBV11-2 and J is TRBJ2-7, with D maybe TRBD2 (6 bases). V was trimmed by 0 bases and J by 3 bases, leaving 12 bases between them. CDR3 size: 15 residues. Germline V lookup: CDR1 SGHAT, CDR2 FQNNGV. CDR3 sequence reads: CASSLEEGRIYEQYF. The CDR3 DNA reads as TGTGCCAGCAGCTTAGAGGAGGGCCGAATCTACGAGCAGTACTTC.

The CDR3 DNA reads as TGTGCCAGCAGCTTAGGTCCCAGGGGAACCGGGGAGCTGTTTTTT. It codes for CASSLGPRGTGELFF. The chain employs TRBV7-3 and TRBJ2-2; perhaps TRBD1 as D (6 bases). The CDR3 is 15 residues long. Germline CDR1 and CDR2: SGHTA and FQGTGA. The V end was cut by 2 bases, the J end by 5 bases, with 12 bases between.

This clone was found once. V usage is TRBV7-9 and J usage is TRBJ2-3; maybe TRBD1 (6 bases). Germline assignment: CDR1 SEHNR and CDR2 FQNEAQ (reference sequence). Trimming pared 2 bases from V and 0 bases from J, leaving 9 bases between. The CDR3 is made up of 15 amino acids. The CDR3: CASSLSTGSTDTQYF. The CDR3 DNA reads as TGTGCCAGCAGCTTATCGACAGGAAGCACAGATACGCAGTATTTT.

The rearrangement joins TRBV6-5 to TRBJ1-6; weak D call: TRBD1 (6 bases). This CDR3 has 16 residues. V was shortened by 0 bases and J by 3 bases, with 9 bases between the two germline ends. CDR1 and CDR2 from the germline V gene are MNHEY and SVGAGI. Here the CDR3 reads CASSYSGQLYNSPLHF. DNA for the CDR3: TGTGCCAGCAGTTACTCAGGACAGCTCTATAATTCACCCCTCCACTTT.

V usage is TRBV4-3 and J usage is TRBJ1-2; 9 bases line up with TRBD1. The CDR3 consists of 17 residues. The germline V gene encodes CDR1 LGHNA and CDR2 YSLEER. Losses at the gene ends were 4 bases for V and 2 bases for J; bases not matched to a gene: 11. The CDR3 protein is CASSRWRTGAVNYGYTF. The CDR3 DNA is TGCGCCAGCAGCCGATGGAGGACAGGGGCGGTGAACTATGGCTACACCTTC.

This chain uses TRBV6-1 with TRBJ1-1; TRBD1 is a possible D gene (6 bases). The V and J ends lost 2 bases and 6 bases respectively, with 13 bases between them. The CDR3 spans 14 residues. The germline gives CDR1 MNHNS, CDR2 SASEGT. CDR3 DNA: TGTGCCAGCAGTGAAACAGGGATCAGGGCTGAAGCTTTCTTT. Translating gives CASSETGIRAEAFF.

The CDR3 is CASSPGQGIGGYTF. CDR3 nucleotides: TGTGCCAGCAGCCCGGGACAGGGGATCGGTGGCTACACCTTC. This chain connects TRBV7-2 to TRBJ1-2; TRBD1 matches 10 bases. Trimming at V came to 5 bases and at J to 7 bases, leaving 7 bases not matched to a gene. The CDR3 sequence is 14 residues long. CDR1 is SGHTA, CDR2 FQGNSA, per germline.

The chain uses TRBV6-5 and TRBJ2-7; weak D call: TRBD1 (5 bases). Germline-derived CDR1 and CDR2 are MNHEY and SVGAGI. The CDR3 has 12 residues. Trimming took 6 bases from V and 0 from J, leaving 6 bases between them. CDR3 region: CASRDTSYEQYF. CDR3 coding DNA: TGTGCCAGCAGGGACACCTCCTACGAGCAGTACTTC.

The genes are TRBV11-2 and TRBJ2-2; 8 nucleotides match TRBD1. In germline, CDR1 is SGHAT, CDR2 FQNNGV. The CDR3 consists of 15 residues. J lost 3 bases, V lost 5 bases, and 5 bases had no gene match. The CDR3 DNA reads as TGTGCCAGCAGCCCAGGGGGCACAGACACCGGGGAGCTGTTTTTT. It yields the protein CASSPGGTDTGELFF.